This T cell receptor beta chain was found in a study of blood T cell repertoires in COVID-19. About the study: PBMCs, B-cell-depleted T cells, or T cells were the source of the cDNA or gDNA that made up the material.

Data came from immunoSEQ multiplex PCR; TCRdb stores just in-frame clones and leaves some out. The sample has about 170,000 clones; 88% are singletons. The CDR3 spans 17 residues. Per the germline V gene, CDR1 is SGDLS and CDR2 is YYNGEE. The V and J ends lost 4 bases and 1 base respectively, with 19 bases between them. This chain connects TRBV9 to TRBJ2-3, with no clear D. This TCR came from a man aged 55 to 69 with acute or convalescent COVID-19. Material: peripheral blood. CDR3 sequence reads: CASSPRGWNRGTDTQYF. The CDR3 DNA follows: TGTGCCAGCAGCCCTCGAGGCTGGAACCGAGGCACAGATACGCAGTATTTT.